Detailed here is one TCR beta chain. People in the exposed group encountered a COVID-19 case within 2 weeks before entering the study. These data come from a study of blood T cell repertoires in COVID-19. The V gene's germline CDR1 is SGHTA and CDR2 FQGNSA. The V gene lost 2 bases and the J gene lost 1 base, with 11 bases spanning the gap. This CDR3 region has 15 residues. The method was immunoSEQ multiplex PCR; TCRdb's version includes in-frame clones alone and lacks a portion of them. The sample carries roughly 230,000 clones, about 85% recorded once. Specimen: PBMCs or T cells enriched from blood (not recorded which). This TCR was sampled from a woman in her 50s who had been exposed to COVID-19. The J gene is TRBJ1-1, the V gene TRBV7-2; D might be TRBD1 (5 bases). CDR3 region: CASSLSRTGNTEAFF. CDR3 sequence (DNA): TGTGCCAGCAGCTTATCCCGAACAGGGAACACTGAAGCTTTCTTT. The full variable domain, completed using reference TRBV7-2 and TRBJ1-1, is GAGVSQSPSNKVTEKGKDVELRCDPISGHTALYWYRQSLGQGLEFLIYFQGNSAPDKSGLPSDRFSAERTGGSVSTLTIQRTQQEDSAVYLCASSLSRTGNTEAFFGQGTRLTVV.